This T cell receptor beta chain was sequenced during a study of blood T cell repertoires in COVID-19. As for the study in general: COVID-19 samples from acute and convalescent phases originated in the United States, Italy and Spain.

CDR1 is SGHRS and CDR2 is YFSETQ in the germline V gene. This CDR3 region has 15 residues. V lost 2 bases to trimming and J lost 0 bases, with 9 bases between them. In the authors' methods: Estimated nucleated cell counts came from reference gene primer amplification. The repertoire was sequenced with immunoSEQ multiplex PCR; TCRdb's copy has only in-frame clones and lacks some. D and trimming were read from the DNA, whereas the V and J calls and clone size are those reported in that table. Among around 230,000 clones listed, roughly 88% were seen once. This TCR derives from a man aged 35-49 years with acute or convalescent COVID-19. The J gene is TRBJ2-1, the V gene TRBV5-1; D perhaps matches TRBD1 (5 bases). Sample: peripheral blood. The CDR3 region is CASSLITGSYNEQFF. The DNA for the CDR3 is TGCGCCAGCAGCTTAATTACAGGCTCCTACAATGAGCAGTTCTTC.